A selection of T cell receptor beta chains follows, all from one sample in a study of shared T cell receptors in the human thymus. The table came from immunoSEQ multiplex PCR; TCRdb's copy has only in-frame clones and leaves some out. The sample records around 730,000 clones, approximately 85% being singletons. These data are also associated with another study on human thymus T cells.

Sequencing was carried out using thymocytes. The receptors were sampled from a girl less than two years old with a congenital heart defect. CDR3s include the opening cysteine and the closing phenylalanine or tryptophan. The D gene is left open where the match is weak.

CDR3aa: CASSYKGKGEEKLFF; CDR3nt: TGTGCCAGCAGTTATAAGGGGAAGGGGGAAGAAAAACTGTTTTTT; v_gene: TRBV27; d_gene: NA; j_gene: TRBJ1-4
CDR3aa: CASSEARDRAYEQYF; CDR3nt: TGTGCCAGCAGTGAAGCTAGGGACAGAGCCTACGAGCAGTACTTC; v_gene: TRBV6-1; d_gene: TRBD1; j_gene: TRBJ2-7
CDR3aa: CASRMTSGDTDTQYF; CDR3nt: TGTGCCAGCAGGATGACTAGCGGGGACACAGATACGCAGTATTTT; v_gene: TRBV6-5; d_gene: TRBD2; j_gene: TRBJ2-3
CDR3aa: CASSSGGSGANVLTF; CDR3nt: TGTGCCAGCTCTTCAGGGGGCTCTGGGGCCAACGTCCTGACTTTC; v_gene: TRBV18; d_gene: TRBD1; j_gene: TRBJ2-6
CDR3aa: CASSYVGRVDGYTF; CDR3nt: TGTGCCAGCAGTTACGTCGGCAGGGTGGATGGCTACACCTTC; v_gene: TRBV6-6; d_gene: NA; j_gene: TRBJ1-2
CDR3aa: CASSGDRPKSNSPLHF; CDR3nt: TGTGCCAGCAGCGGGGACAGACCCAAATCAAATTCACCCCTCCACTTT; v_gene: TRBV9; d_gene: TRBD1; j_gene: TRBJ1-6
CDR3aa: CASSGLFRETQYF; CDR3nt: TGTGCCAGCTCCGGACTGTTTCGGGAGACCCAGTACTTC; v_gene: TRBV7-6; d_gene: NA; j_gene: TRBJ2-5
CDR3aa: CASSLAPKLTGRTEAFF; CDR3nt: TGTGCCAGCAGCTTAGCCCCAAAATTGACAGGGAGGACTGAAGCTTTCTTT; v_gene: TRBV7-8; d_gene: TRBD1; j_gene: TRBJ1-1
CDR3aa: CASRQTTTGYGYTF; CDR3nt: TGTGCCAGTAGACAAACGACTACGGGCTATGGCTACACCTTC; v_gene: TRBV19; d_gene: NA; j_gene: TRBJ1-2
CDR3aa: CASSFRIQRADTQYF; CDR3nt: TGTGCCAGCAGCTTCAGGATCCAGCGGGCAGATACGCAGTATTTT; v_gene: TRBV5-6; d_gene: NA; j_gene: TRBJ2-3
CDR3aa: CASSLDPGSEQYF; CDR3nt: TGTGCCAGCAGCTTAGATCCGGGGAGTGAGCAGTACTTC; v_gene: TRBV11-3; d_gene: NA; j_gene: TRBJ2-7
CDR3aa: CASSVGQHNEKLFF; CDR3nt: TGTGCCAGCAGCGTGGGACAGCATAATGAAAAACTGTTTTTT; v_gene: TRBV5-5; d_gene: TRBD1; j_gene: TRBJ1-4
CDR3aa: CASSRRGVVTDTQYF; CDR3nt: TGCGCCAGCAGTCGGCGGGGGGTTGTTACAGATACGCAGTATTTT; v_gene: TRBV4-1; d_gene: TRBD2; j_gene: TRBJ2-3
CDR3aa: CATPGQGYGYTF; CDR3nt: TGTGCCACCCCGGGACAGGGATATGGCTACACCTTC; v_gene: TRBV5-8; d_gene: TRBD1; j_gene: TRBJ1-2
CDR3aa: CSVFQDGTDTQYF; CDR3nt: TGCAGCGTTTTCCAGGATGGGACAGATACGCAGTATTTT; v_gene: TRBV29-1; d_gene: NA; j_gene: TRBJ2-3
CDR3aa: CASSVDPAGNTIYF; CDR3nt: TGTGCCAGCAGCGTAGATCCAGCTGGAAACACCATATATTTT; v_gene: TRBV9; d_gene: NA; j_gene: TRBJ1-3
CDR3aa: CASSLAYPPTGNYGYTF; CDR3nt: TGTGCCAGCAGCTTGGCTTACCCCCCCACAGGGAACTATGGCTACACCTTC; v_gene: TRBV5-6; d_gene: NA; j_gene: TRBJ1-2
CDR3aa: CASSLYISGGASEQYF; CDR3nt: TGTGCCAGCAGCTTATACATAAGCGGGGGGGCCTCCGAGCAGTACTTC; v_gene: TRBV7-9; d_gene: TRBD2; j_gene: TRBJ2-7
CDR3aa: CASSHEQGPSSEQYF; CDR3nt: TGCGCCAGCAGCCATGAACAGGGTCCCAGCTCCGAGCAGTACTTC; v_gene: TRBV4-3; d_gene: NA; j_gene: TRBJ2-7
CDR3aa: CASSPRGGYRGYTF; CDR3nt: TGTGCCAGCAGCCCCCGAGGGGGTTATAGAGGCTACACCTTC; v_gene: TRBV7-2; d_gene: NA; j_gene: TRBJ1-2